The T cell receptor beta chain under discussion was sequenced for a study of blood T cell repertoires in COVID-19. Using immunoSEQ multiplex PCR, the repertoire was profiled, and TCRdb retains in-frame clones only, with some absent. The repertoire holds around 250,000 clones, with around four fifths as singletons. Trimming took off 3 bases at V and 5 bases at J, with 13 bases between the two ends. This CDR3 is built from 14 residues. Germline-derived CDR1 and CDR2 are SGHTA and FQGNSA. Sequencing input: PBMCs or T cells enriched from blood (not recorded which). The clonotype comes from a man aged 35-49 years who had recovered from COVID-19. The V gene is TRBV7-2, the J gene TRBJ1-1, with D possibly matching TRBD1 (6 bases). CDR3 nucleotide sequence: TGTGCCAGCAGCTTGCCAGGGGCTGGGACTGAAGCTTTCTTT. Translating it yields CASSLPGAGTEAFF. The whole variable domain, filled in from reference TRBV7-2 and TRBJ1-1, reads GAGVSQSPSNKVTEKGKDVELRCDPISGHTALYWYRQSLGQGLEFLIYFQGNSAPDKSGLPSDRFSAERTGGSVSTLTIQRTQQEDSAVYLCASSLPGAGTEAFFGQGTRLTVV.